This T cell receptor beta chain stems from a study of brain T cells in children with intractable seizures. General study results and limits: Patients' HCMV serostatus was unknown; virus specificity rests on CDR3 similarity alone. Pre- and post-surgery blood differed in depth, so pre-surgery absences may be undersampling.

Only cases whose brain tissue showed the highest T cell transcript signatures were sequenced. Before surgery, patients took at least one anti-epileptic drug. Trimming removed 8 bases at V and 4 bases at J, with 14 bases between. This CDR3 has 13 amino acids. This table comes from immunoSEQ multiplex PCR, and its TCRdb copy is limited to in-frame clones, with some not included. The table lists over 95,000 clones, 94% of them singletons, with 3.5% to 4% in the top ten. A single count supports this clone. Antigen unknown. This receptor was taken from a boy in the first two years of life with hemimegalencephaly and intractable seizures. The V call is TRBV12-3 or TRBV12-4, the J call TRBJ1-2; tentative D call: TRBD1 (5 bases). The sequencing here drew on peripheral blood, taken at surgery. The CDR3 sequence is CASRPTGLYGYTF. CDR3 coding DNA: TGTGCCAGCCGCCCCACGGGGCTCTATGGCTACACCTTC.